This T cell receptor beta chain comes out of a study of blood T cell repertoires in COVID-19. Authors' analysis steps: Counts of nucleated cells, estimated from reference gene primer amplification, were obtained. Some clones are missing from TCRdb's copy, which holds only in-frame ones; the method was immunoSEQ multiplex PCR. V and J calls and clone size are given by that table; D and trimming were obtained from the DNA. The sample comprises 52,000 or so clones, 90% to 95% of which are singletons, and about 4.2% rests with the top ten. V lost 3 bases, J lost 1 base, and 15 bases lay in between. In germline, CDR1 is SGHNT, CDR2 YYREEE (reference sequence). The CDR3 is 16 amino acids.

Sequencing used peripheral blood. The TCR sequence derives from a man aged 45 to 65 with acute or convalescent COVID-19. The chain couples TRBV5-4 to TRBJ2-3; D perhaps matches TRBD2 (7 bases). The CDR3 DNA sequence: TGTGCCAGCAGCTCCCGACAGGCGGGGGGCACAGATACGCAGTATTTT. Translation gives CASSSRQAGGTDTQYF.